This paragraph covers one TCR beta chain sequence. The antigen is not known. This entry comes from a study of cytomegalovirus exposure and HLA in healthy donors. Germline CDR1 and CDR2: LNHDA and SQIVND (reference sequence). CDR3 size: 14 residues. J lost 5 bases, V lost 5 bases, and 8 bases had no gene match. Notes on the study in general: Later on, an analysis found that several of the most significant clusters appeared to be linked to common viral pathogens, which included parvovirus B19.

Both 60 Vbeta primers and 13 Jbeta primers went into the PCR. Sequenced by immunoSEQ multiplex PCR; TCRdb stores in-frame clones only, minus some. The table shows approximately 140,000 clones, with 75% to 80% occurring only once. The sequencing sample was made of PBMCs. This TCR derives from a woman aged 40 to 50 in good health and CMV-seropositive. The V call is TRBV19, the J call TRBJ2-7, with TRBD1 matching over 8 bases. The CDR3 coding sequence is TGTGCCAGTAGTCGAGGGGCAGGGGGCAACGAGCAGTACTTC. It is translated as CASSRGAGGNEQYF.